This T cell receptor beta chain was found in a study of response to subunit inactivated influenza vaccine. The study's findings and limits: That few new T cells are recruited by each seasonal influenza vaccination was the authors' suggestion.

TCRdb ran MiXCR on the RT-PCR reads and lists one entry per CDR3 protein. The sample consists of 160,000 or so distinct CDR3 sequences, approximately 11% of them appearing once. A remark on this clonotype: Its antigen is undetermined.

The germline CDR1 and CDR2 sequences are DFQATT and SNEGSKA (reference sequence). The CDR3 sequence is 15 residues long. Unmatched junction bases numbered 4, after V lost 4 bases and J lost 0 bases. This TCR was recovered from a man aged 50 to 59 who received an inactivated influenza vaccine. The sequencing used non-naive T cells sorted from PBMCs, collected around seven weeks after vaccination. J is TRBJ2-3 and V is TRBV20-1; 10 positions agree with TRBD2. CDR3 sequence: CSAILAGASTDTQYF. The CDR3 bases are TGCAGTGCTATTCTAGCGGGGGCTAGCACAGATACGCAGTATTTT.